This TCR beta chain was sequenced for a study of T cell changes during pregnancy in multiple sclerosis. Method: immunoSEQ multiplex PCR; TCRdb's copy keeps in-frame clones and lacks some. The sample holds roughly 110,000 clones, more than 85% seen once. Trimming removed 0 bases from V and 5 bases from J; junction bases left unmatched: 5. The CDR3 extends over 17 amino acids. This clone has just one count. The sample was peripheral blood, taken in the third trimester of pregnancy. The sequence came from a female donor with multiple sclerosis, enrolled in a pregnancy study. The chain uses TRBV23-1 and TRBJ2-2; TRBD1 agrees at 11 bases. TRBV23-1 is an ORF for which the function is uncertain. The CDR3 DNA reads as TGCGCCAGCAGTCAATCGGGACAGGGGGAAGAAACCGGGGAGCTGTTTTTT. It specifies CASSQSGQGEETGELFF.